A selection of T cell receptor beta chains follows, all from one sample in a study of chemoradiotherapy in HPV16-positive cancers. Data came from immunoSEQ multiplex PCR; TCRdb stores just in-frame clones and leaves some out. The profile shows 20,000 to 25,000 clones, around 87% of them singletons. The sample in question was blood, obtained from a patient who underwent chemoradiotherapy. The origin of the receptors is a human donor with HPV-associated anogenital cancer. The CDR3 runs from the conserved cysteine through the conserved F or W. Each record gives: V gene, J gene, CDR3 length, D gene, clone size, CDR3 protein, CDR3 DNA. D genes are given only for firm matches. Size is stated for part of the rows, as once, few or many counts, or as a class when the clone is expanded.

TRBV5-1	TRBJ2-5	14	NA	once	CASSLWATQETQYF	TGCGCCAGCAGTCTTTGGGCGACCCAAGAGACCCAGTACTTC
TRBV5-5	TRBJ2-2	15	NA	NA	CASSSGGANTGELFF	TGTGCCAGCAGCTCGGGGGGCGCGAACACCGGGGAGCTGTTTTTT
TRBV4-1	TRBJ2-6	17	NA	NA	CASSQELQTSGANVLTF	TGCGCCAGCAGCCAAGAACTCCAGACGTCTGGGGCCAACGTCCTGACTTTC
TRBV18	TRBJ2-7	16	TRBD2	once	CASSPAPGLLSYEQYF	TGTGCCAGCTCACCAGCACCGGGACTACTCAGCTACGAGCAGTACTTC
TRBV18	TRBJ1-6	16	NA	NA	CASSLQDSINNSPLHF	TGTGCCAGCTCACTTCAGGACAGTATCAATAATTCACCCCTCCACTTT
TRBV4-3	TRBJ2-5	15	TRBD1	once	CASSQSGQRQETQYF	TGCGCCAGCAGCCAATCGGGACAGAGGCAAGAGACCCAGTACTTC
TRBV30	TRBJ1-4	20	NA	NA	CAWSTSADDKIPYRLFGLFF	TGTGCCTGGAGTACATCCGCGGACGATAAAATACCCTATAGGCTATTTGGACTGTTTTTT
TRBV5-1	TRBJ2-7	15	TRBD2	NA	CASSLGGGGTYEQYF	TGCGCCAGCAGCTTGGGCGGGGGGGGCACCTACGAGCAGTACTTC
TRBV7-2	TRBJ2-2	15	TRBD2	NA	CATEPPGLAGAELFF	TGTGCCACCGAGCCGCCTGGACTAGCGGGGGCAGAGCTGTTTTTT
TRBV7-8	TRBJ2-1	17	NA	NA	CASSLNDGGGGYNEQFF	TGTGCCAGCAGCTTAAACGACGGCGGAGGGGGTTACAATGAGCAGTTCTTC
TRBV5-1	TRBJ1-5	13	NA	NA	CASSLEGIGPQHF	TGCGCCAGCAGCTTGGAGGGGATCGGGCCCCAGCATTTT
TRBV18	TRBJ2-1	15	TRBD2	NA	CASEPLAGVSNEQFF	TGTGCCAGCGAGCCCCTAGCGGGAGTATCCAATGAGCAGTTCTTC
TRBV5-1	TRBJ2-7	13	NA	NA	CASRKDGPYEQYF	TGCGCCAGCCGAAAGGACGGCCCCTACGAGCAGTACTTC
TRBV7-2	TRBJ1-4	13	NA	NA	CASSPNWGEKLFF	TGTGCCAGCAGCCCAAATTGGGGGGAAAAACTGTTTTTT
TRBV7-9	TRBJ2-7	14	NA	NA	CASSPSGSSYEQYF	TGTGCCAGCAGCCCCTCAGGGAGCTCCTACGAGCAGTACTTC
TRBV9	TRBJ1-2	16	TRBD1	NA	CASSVGGQGANYGYTF	TGTGCCAGCAGCGTAGGAGGACAGGGGGCTAACTATGGCTACACCTTC
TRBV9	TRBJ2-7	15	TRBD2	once	CASSPLAGGLGEQYF	TGTGCCAGCAGCCCGTTAGCGGGAGGGCTCGGGGAGCAGTACTTC
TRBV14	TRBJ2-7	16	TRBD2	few	CASSSSRGSGMEEQYF	TGTGCCAGCAGCTCGTCTCGAGGTAGCGGGATGGAGGAGCAGTACTTC
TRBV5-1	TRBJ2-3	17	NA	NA	CASSLEGRGPSTDTQYF	TGCGCCAGCAGCTTGGAGGGGAGAGGACCTAGCACAGATACGCAGTATTTT
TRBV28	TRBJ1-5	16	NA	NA	CASSIFLGVRNQPQHF	TGTGCCAGCAGCATATTTTTGGGGGTTCGCAATCAGCCCCAGCATTTT
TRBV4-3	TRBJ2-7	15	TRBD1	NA	CASSQARDRVYEQYF	TGCGCCAGCAGCCAAGCGCGGGACAGGGTCTACGAGCAGTACTTC
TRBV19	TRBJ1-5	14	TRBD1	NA	CASRTGTGDQPQHF	TGTGCCAGTAGGACCGGGACAGGGGATCAGCCCCAGCATTTT